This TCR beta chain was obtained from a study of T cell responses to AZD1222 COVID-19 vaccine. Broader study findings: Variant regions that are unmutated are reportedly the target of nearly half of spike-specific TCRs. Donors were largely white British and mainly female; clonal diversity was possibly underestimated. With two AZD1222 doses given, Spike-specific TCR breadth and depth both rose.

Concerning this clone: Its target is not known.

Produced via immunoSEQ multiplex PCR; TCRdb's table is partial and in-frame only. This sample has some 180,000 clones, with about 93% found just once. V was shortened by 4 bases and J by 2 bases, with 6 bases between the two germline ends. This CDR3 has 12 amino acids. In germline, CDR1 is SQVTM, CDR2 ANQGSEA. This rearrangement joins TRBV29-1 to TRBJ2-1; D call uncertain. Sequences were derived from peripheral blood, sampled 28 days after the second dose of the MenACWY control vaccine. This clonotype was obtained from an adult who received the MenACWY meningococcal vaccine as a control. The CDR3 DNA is TGCAGCGTTGGGGGTGCCTACAATGAGCAGTTCTTC. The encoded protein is CSVGGAYNEQFF.